The entry below describes one TCR beta chain. Its antigen is unidentified. This specimen belongs to a study of T-cell memory formation after mild COVID-19. Study conclusions and caveats: Day 37-peaking second-wave clones had unconfirmed SARS-CoV-2 specificity. Several responding clones turned up in pre-infection memory, indicating that cross-reactive memory may have taken part. CD4+ contracting clones were found mainly in CM and EM, and CD8+ ones in EMRA.

Constant-segment-primed 5'RACE gave TCR alpha and TCR beta cDNA libraries with sample barcodes and UMIs. Each CDR3 protein gets one entry after TCRdb re-called the 5' RACE reads with MiXCR. The sample yields some 54,000 distinct CDR3 sequences, over 7.5% seen once. The CDR3 extends over 19 amino acids. V lost 6 bases and J lost 2; bases outside the gene matches: 18. This TCR was recovered from a man younger than 35 who had mild COVID-19 (a few samples of this study predate the infection). Cell type and time point are not known. Specimen: PBMCs or a T cell subset sorted from them (not recorded which). The chain employs TRBV12-3 or TRBV12-4 and TRBJ2-1, with 8 bases aligning to TRBD2. The chain's CDR3 is CASRPRGSSGNFAYNEQFF. The CDR3 DNA follows: TGTGCCAGCAGACCCCGCGGGAGTAGCGGGAATTTCGCCTACAATGAGCAGTTCTTC.